The 32 T cell receptor beta chains in this list originate from one sample, sequenced in a study of blood T cell repertoires in COVID-19. Method: immunoSEQ multiplex PCR; TCRdb's copy keeps in-frame clones and lacks some. The data show roughly 67,000 clones, around 87% seen once. The sequenced material came from peripheral blood. Every receptor here comes from a woman aged 55-69 years with acute or convalescent COVID-19.

The sample holds one count of this clone. The chain couples TRBV30 to TRBJ1-1; TRBD1 might be the D (6 bases). The V and J ends lost 8 bases and 1 base respectively, with 14 bases between them. Per germline, CDR1 GTSNPN and CDR2 SVGIG (reference sequence). The CDR3 is 13 residues long. The CDR3 reads CAMTRQENTEAFF. DNA for the CDR3: TGTGCCATGACGAGACAGGAGAACACTGAAGCTTTCTTT.

CDR3 in DNA: TGTGCCAGCAGTTTCTTAGAGCGGGGCGCCTCCTACAATGAGCAGTTCTTC. Translation gives CASSFLERGASYNEQFF. J is TRBJ2-1 and V is TRBV27, with TRBD2 matching over 7 bases. Trimming took 3 bases from V and 0 from J; bases not matched to a gene: 8. The CDR3 runs to 17 residues. Germline V CDR1 and CDR2: MNHEY, SMNVEV (reference sequence).

The CDR3 here is CASSRQGIKETQYF. For the CDR3, the DNA is TGCGCCAGCAGCCGACAGGGAATTAAAGAGACCCAGTACTTC. This chain uses TRBV5-1 with TRBJ2-5, with TRBD1 identical over 7 bases. CDR3 size: 14 residues. V trimming: 4 bases; J trimming: 3 bases; junction bases outside the gene matches: 6. Germline values: CDR1 SGHRS, CDR2 YFSETQ.

V is TRBV5-4 and J is TRBJ2-6, with a tentative D call TRBD2 (5 bases). Trimming removed 1 base from V and 0 bases from J, with 11 bases in between. The CDR3 runs 17 residues. Germline V gene sequence: CDR1 SGHNT, CDR2 YYREEE (reference sequence). This chain's CDR3 is CASSLLGVGSGANVLTF. CDR3 in DNA: TGTGCCAGCAGCTTGCTGGGAGTTGGCTCTGGGGCCAACGTCCTGACTTTC.

The rearrangement joins TRBV27 to TRBJ2-7; 8 nucleotides align to TRBD1. CDR1 is MNHEY and CDR2 is SMNVEV in the germline V gene (reference sequence). The CDR3 runs to 15 residues. Trimming took 3 bases from V and 5 from J; bases not matched to a gene: 9. The CDR3 region has the DNA TGTGCCAGCAGTTTGGGTACAGGGGGTATCCACGAGCAGTACGTC. Protein: CASSLGTGGIHEQYV.

The V and J genes are TRBV28 and TRBJ1-5; 9 positions agree with TRBD1. The CDR3 has 14 amino acids. Looked up from germline, CDR1 is MDHEN and CDR2 is SYDVKM. The V and J ends lost 2 bases and 4 bases, in that order; junction bases with no gene match: 0. The CDR3 bases are TGTGCCAGCAGTTTAGGGACAGGGAATCAGCCCCAGCATTTT. This sequence encodes CASSLGTGNQPQHF.

The rearrangement uses TRBV7-9 and TRBJ1-6, with D maybe TRBD1 (6 bases). There are 14 residues in the CDR3. From germline, CDR1 is SEHNR and CDR2 FQNEAQ (reference sequence). V was trimmed by 3 bases and J by 7 bases, leaving 10 bases between them. The CDR3 loop is CASSFQGRNSPLHF. Written as DNA, the CDR3 is TGTGCCAGCAGCTTTCAGGGGCGCAATTCACCCCTCCACTTT.

This chain connects TRBV2 to TRBJ1-5; 7 bases map to TRBD1. The CDR3 is made up of 12 amino acids. Per the germline V gene, CDR1 is SNHLY and CDR2 is FYNNEI. The trim removed 5 bases at V and 9 bases at J, leaving 4 bases unmatched. The CDR3 sequence is CASSWDRGPQHF. The CDR3, as DNA: TGTGCCAGCAGTTGGGACAGAGGGCCCCAGCATTTT. The whole variable domain, filled in from reference TRBV2 and TRBJ1-5, reads EPEVTQTPSHQVTQMGQEVILRCVPISNHLYFYWYRQILGQKVEFLVSFYNNEISEKSEIFDDQFSVERPDGSNFTLKIRSTKLEDSAMYFCASSWDRGPQHFGDGTRLSIL.

V gene TRBV2 combines with J gene TRBJ1-3; no clear D. V lost 6 bases to trimming and J lost 0 bases, with 6 bases between them. The CDR3 is made up of 13 amino acids. Germline V gives CDR1 SNHLY, CDR2 FYNNEI. The DNA of the CDR3 is TGTGCCAGCAGACAGATCTCTGGAAACACCATATATTTT. Protein: CASRQISGNTIYF. The full variable domain, its missing parts supplied by reference TRBV2 and TRBJ1-3, is EPEVTQTPSHQVTQMGQEVILRCVPISNHLYFYWYRQILGQKVEFLVSFYNNEISEKSEIFDDQFSVERPDGSNFTLKIRSTKLEDSAMYFCASRQISGNTIYFGEGSWLTVV.

V usage is TRBV5-1 and J usage is TRBJ1-2; TRBD1 matches at 9 bases. Germline CDR1 SGHRS, CDR2 YFSETQ. V lost 0 bases to trimming and J lost 3 bases; unmatched junction nucleotides: 12. The CDR3 has 18 residues. In nucleotides, the CDR3 is TGCGCCAGCAGCTTGGAAGGACGTGCGGGACAGGGAGACTATGGCTACACCTTC. It encodes CASSLEGRAGQGDYGYTF. The complete variable domain, with remaining parts taken from reference TRBV5-1 and TRBJ1-2, reads KAGVTQTPRYLIKTRGQQVTLSCSPISGHRSVSWYQQTPGQGLQFLFEYFSETQRNKGNFPGRFSGRQFSNSRSEMNVSTLELGDSALYLCASSLEGRAGQGDYGYTFGSGTRLTVV.

This sequence joins TRBV6-2 or TRBV6-3 and TRBJ1-2; D is unclear. Looked up from germline, CDR1 is MNHEY and CDR2 is SVGEGT. The CDR3 sequence is 13 residues long. Trimming removed 2 bases from V and 2 bases from J, with 6 bases in between. The CDR3 bases are TGTGCCAGCAGTTACCTAGAGAACTATGGCTACACCTTC. The encoded protein is CASSYLENYGYTF.

The chain combines TRBV28 with TRBJ1-5; a possible D gene is TRBD1 (6 bases). This CDR3 is 14 amino acids long. CDR1 is MDHEN, CDR2 SYDVKM, per germline. Trimming shortened V by 4 bases and J by 6 bases, and 13 bases separated the two germline ends. CDR3 loop: CASSWDRGGQPQHF. The CDR3 nucleotides read TGTGCCAGCAGTTGGGACCGAGGGGGTCAGCCCCAGCATTTT. Using reference TRBV28 and TRBJ1-5 for the parts outside the CDR3, the full variable domain is DVKVTQSSRYLVKRTGEKVFLECVQDMDHENMFWYRQDPGLGLRLIYFSYDVKMKEKGDIPEGYSVSREKKERFSLILESASTNQTSMYLCASSWDRGGQPQHFGDGTRLSIL.

The chain carries TRBV12-3 or TRBV12-4 and TRBJ2-2; 9 bases match TRBD1. With 6 bases clipped from V and 10 bases from J, the junction kept 6 bases outside the gene matches. This CDR3 spans 13 amino acids. The CDR3 sequence: CASRGQGKEELFF. The CDR3 DNA sequence: TGTGCCAGCAGGGGACAGGGCAAGGAGGAGCTGTTTTTT.

V usage is TRBV2 and J usage is TRBJ1-2; D is perhaps TRBD1 (5 bases). There are 13 residues in the CDR3. V lost 7 bases and J 4 bases, leaving 13 bases between the germline ends. Germline CDR1 and CDR2: SNHLY and FYNNEI. CDR3 residues: CASKRGSGYGYTF. The DNA of the CDR3 is TGTGCCAGCAAAAGGGGTAGCGGCTATGGCTACACCTTC.

The chain joins TRBV20-1 to TRBJ2-1; 8 bases map to TRBD2. CDR3 length: 15 amino acids. The V gene's germline CDR1 is DFQATT and CDR2 SNEGSKA (reference sequence). V trimming: 3 bases; J trimming: 1 base; junction bases outside the gene matches: 5. CDR3 protein: CSASSGGGSYNEQFF. The CDR3 DNA reads TGCAGTGCTAGTTCCGGGGGGGGTTCCTACAATGAGCAGTTCTTC.

The CDR3 coding sequence is TGCGCCAGCAGCCCAGACAGGGGGCGAACTGAAGCTTTCTTT. Protein product: CASSPDRGRTEAFF. The chain has TRBV5-1 and TRBJ1-1, with TRBD1 identical over 10 bases. CDR3 length: 14 residues. In germline, CDR1 is SGHRS, CDR2 YFSETQ. V lost 4 bases, J lost 5 bases, and 5 bases stayed unmatched.

The chain is built from TRBV2 and TRBJ2-5; TRBD2 matches 10 bases. V shed 6 bases and J 4 bases; nucleotides not matched to a gene: 11. Germline V gene data show CDR1 as SNHLY and CDR2 as FYNNEI. This CDR3 has 16 amino acids. The CDR3: CASSRLAGEAGETQYF. CDR3 nucleotides: TGTGCCAGCAGCCGCCTAGCGGGAGAGGCGGGAGAGACCCAGTACTTC.

This clone was seen once. This chain links TRBV7-2 with TRBJ1-2; no firm D call. V lost 5 bases, J lost 1 base, and 17 bases lay in between. The CDR3 length is 16 residues. CDR1 is SGHTA and CDR2 is FQGNSA in the germline V gene. The CDR3: CASSPLGVGSNYGYTF. CDR3 DNA sequence: TGTGCCAGCAGCCCCCTGGGCGTAGGGAGTAACTATGGCTACACCTTC.

V usage is TRBV2 and J usage is TRBJ1-2, with 8 bases aligning to TRBD1. From germline, CDR1 is SNHLY and CDR2 FYNNEI. The trim removed 7 bases at V and 6 bases at J, leaving 10 bases unmatched. The length of the CDR3 is 14 residues. DNA of the CDR3: TGTGCCAGCATGCCCCCGGGACAGGCGGATGGCTACACCTTC. Its translation is CASMPPGQADGYTF.

The V gene is TRBV6-5, the J gene TRBJ2-2; 7 positions agree with TRBD1. Per the germline V gene, CDR1 is MNHEY and CDR2 is SVGAGI. The CDR3 extends over 13 amino acids. Trimming took 6 bases from V and 6 from J; bases not matched to a gene: 4. In nucleotides, the CDR3 is TGTGCCAGCAGACGACAGGGACCCGGGGAGCTGTTTTTT. Its protein is CASRRQGPGELFF.

The gene calls are TRBV7-9 and TRBJ1-1; 7 bases agree with TRBD1. Germline V CDR1 and CDR2: SEHNR, FQNEAQ (reference sequence). The junction had 8 bases not matched to a gene; V was cut back by 6 bases and J by 1 base. The CDR3 runs to 15 residues. This CDR3 is CASSDYRGRNTEAFF. The CDR3 DNA is TGTGCCAGCAGTGATTACAGGGGTCGGAACACTGAAGCTTTCTTT. The full variable domain, its missing parts supplied by reference TRBV7-9 and TRBJ1-1, is DTGVSQNPRHKITKRGQNVTFRCDPISEHNRLYWYRQTLGQGPEFLTYFQNEAQLEKSRLLSDRFSAERPKGSFSTLEIQRTEQGDSAMYLCASSDYRGRNTEAFFGQGTRLTVV.

The V and J genes are TRBV27 and TRBJ2-1; 9 bases match TRBD2. V lost 8 bases and J lost 9; bases outside the gene matches: 11. Germline values: CDR1 MNHEY, CDR2 SMNVEV (reference sequence). The length of the CDR3 is 14 residues. The CDR3 coding sequence is TGTGCCAGCTCAGGACTAGCGAGGGACTTTGAGCAGTTCTTC. It yields the protein CASSGLARDFEQFF.

The chain is built from TRBV4-1 and TRBJ2-2; TRBD1 matches at 9 bases. Per the germline V gene, CDR1 is MGHRA and CDR2 is YSYEKL. The CDR3 has 17 amino acids. J gave up 0 bases and V 2 bases, and 4 bases lay outside the gene matches. Here the CDR3 DNA reads TGCGCCAGCAGCCAAATCACAGGGGGCGCGAACACCGGGGAGCTGTTTTTT. Its translation: CASSQITGGANTGELFF.

V usage is TRBV9 and J usage is TRBJ2-3, with 9 bases lining up with TRBD1. Germline CDR1 reads SGDLS; CDR2 reads YYNGEE. With 3 bases clipped from V and 11 bases from J, the junction kept 10 bases outside the gene matches. This CDR3 has 14 amino acids. CDR3 DNA: TGTGCCAGCAGCGGGACAGGGGTGATGGGGGTGCAGTATTTT. Translation: CASSGTGVMGVQYF.

This rearrangement joins TRBV9 to TRBJ2-5, with D tentatively TRBD2 (6 bases). CDR1 and CDR2 (germline): SGDLS, YYNGEE. This CDR3 region has 16 residues. Trimming stripped 0 bases from V and 5 bases from J, with 17 bases between. The CDR3 loop reads CASSVAPSGTGETQYF. The CDR3 nucleotides read TGTGCCAGCAGCGTAGCCCCCTCCGGGACTGGGGAGACCCAGTACTTC. The complete variable domain, with remaining parts taken from reference TRBV9 and TRBJ2-5, reads DSGVTQTPKHLITATGQRVTLRCSPRSGDLSVYWYQQSLDQGLQFLIQYYNGEERAKGNILERFSAQQFPDLHSELNLSSLELGDSALYFCASSVAPSGTGETQYFGPGTRLLVL.

This clone has a single count. The J gene is TRBJ1-1, the V gene TRBV4-2, with 7 bases identical to TRBD1. Germline CDR1 LGHNA, CDR2 YNFKEQ. Germline trimming cut 8 bases from V and 0 bases from J; bases unmatched to any gene: 9. The CDR3 covers 15 residues. The CDR3 spells CASGRDSILNTEAFF. The CDR3 DNA sequence: TGTGCCAGCGGACGGGACAGCATATTGAACACTGAAGCTTTCTTT.

This chain connects TRBV28 to TRBJ1-2, with 9 bases identical to TRBD1. Germline V gene data show CDR1 as MDHEN and CDR2 as SYDVKM. After removal of 3 bases from V and 7 bases from J, the junction contained 6 bases not matched to a gene. This CDR3 spans 14 amino acids. CDR3 in amino acids: CASSFSDRGRGYTF. The CDR3 DNA reads TGTGCCAGCAGTTTTTCGGACAGGGGACGTGGCTACACCTTC.

The chain links TRBV15 to TRBJ1-2; the D gene is possibly TRBD1 (5 bases). This CDR3 has 16 residues. Between the trimmed V and J ends, which lost 5 bases and 4 bases, there was a span of 20 bases. Germline V gives CDR1 LNHNV, CDR2 YYDKDF (reference sequence). The CDR3 bases are TGTGCCACCAGCGTCCCCGGGACCGGGGGGATCTATGGCTACACCTTC. This sequence encodes CATSVPGTGGIYGYTF.

In its sample, this clone was seen once. The V gene is TRBV5-4, the J gene TRBJ2-3; a possible D gene is TRBD1 (6 bases). This CDR3 has 16 residues. Germline values: CDR1 SGHNT, CDR2 YYREEE (reference sequence). V lost 1 base and J lost 0, with 12 bases in between. CDR3 sequence reads: CASSLWTALSTDTQYF. Written as DNA, the CDR3 is TGTGCCAGCAGCTTGTGGACAGCGCTTAGCACAGATACGCAGTATTTT.

This chain links TRBV7-8 with TRBJ1-3; 9 bases line up with TRBD1. Germline V gives CDR1 SGHVS, CDR2 FQNEAQ. The CDR3 runs to 16 residues. V lost 0 bases and J lost 5; bases outside the gene matches: 5. In DNA, the CDR3 is TGTGCCAGCAGCTTAGCGGGGGGGACAGGGAGAAACACCATATATTTT. Its translation is CASSLAGGTGRNTIYF.

The CDR3 nucleotides read TGTGCCAGCAGCCAAGTCGCACGGACTAAAGGGCAAGAGACCCAGTACTTC. Its protein product is CASSQVARTKGQETQYF. The rearrangement joins TRBV3-1 (or the pseudogene TRBV3-2) to TRBJ2-5; D is perhaps TRBD2 (6 bases). Looked up from germline, CDR1 is LGHDT and CDR2 is YNNKEL (reference sequence). CDR3 length equals 17 residues. Trimming cost V 1 base and J 2 bases, with 17 bases left between them.

This clone was seen a single time. The chain employs TRBV4-1 and TRBJ1-1, with no clear D. CDR3 length: 16 amino acids. Germline V gene lookup returns CDR1 MGHRA and CDR2 YSYEKL. V was trimmed by 3 bases and J by 3 bases, leaving 17 bases between them. CDR3 sequence: CASSQHWATEHTEAFF. CDR3 DNA: TGCGCCAGCAGCCAGCATTGGGCAACTGAGCACACTGAAGCTTTCTTT.